Each of the 7 T cell receptor beta chains below was sequenced from the same sample in a study of blood T cell repertoires in COVID-19. Only in-frame clones appear in the TCRdb table, and some are missing; sequencing was by immunoSEQ multiplex PCR. The data show around 300,000 clones, about 87% seen once. The sequenced sample was PBMCs or T cells enriched from blood (not recorded which). These receptors were taken from a man younger than 45 who had recovered from COVID-19.

The chain combines TRBV30 with TRBJ1-2; a possible D gene is TRBD1 (6 bases). The V end lost 3 bases, the J end lost 5 bases, and 13 bases lay between the germline ends. Germline CDR1 is GTSNPN and CDR2 is SVGIG (reference sequence). CDR3 length: 13 residues. The CDR3 DNA reads as TGTGCCTGGAGCGAAGGGGGGGATTATGGCTACACCTTC. Encoded protein: CAWSEGGDYGYTF.

The V and J genes are TRBV5-1 and TRBJ2-7, with a tentative D call TRBD1 (6 bases). Germline-derived CDR1 and CDR2 are SGHRS and YFSETQ. CDR3 length: 18 amino acids. Trimming took off 5 bases at V and 4 bases at J, with 28 bases between the two ends. CDR3: CASRLGQTQGPPLYEQYF. In DNA form, the CDR3 reads TGCGCCAGCAGGTTAGGGCAAACCCAGGGGCCCCCGTTATACGAGCAGTACTTC.

The rearrangement uses TRBV19 and TRBJ2-3; a possible D gene is TRBD2 (6 bases). V gave up 2 bases and J gave up 7 bases, with 16 bases separating them. Germline assignment: CDR1 LNHDA and CDR2 SQIVND (reference sequence). The CDR3 is made up of 15 amino acids. The CDR3 DNA reads as TGTGCCAGTAGTATAACTAGCTCGGCTCCCCATACGCAGTATTTT. It translates to CASSITSSAPHTQYF. Full variable domain (rest looked up from reference TRBV19 and TRBJ2-3): DGGITQSPKYLFRKEGQNVTLSCEQNLNHDAMYWYRQDPGQGLRLIYYSQIVNDFQKGDIAEGYSVSREKKESFPLTVTSAQKNPTAFYLCASSITSSAPHTQYFGPGTRLTVL.

For this clone: Other DNA sequences in the same sample also yield this CDR3. This chain joins TRBV5-1 and TRBJ1-1; tentatively, D is TRBD1 (5 bases). Germline CDR1 is SGHRS and CDR2 is YFSETQ. V was clipped by 2 bases and J by 1 base, with 9 bases between them. This CDR3 has 14 residues. CDR3 coding DNA: TGCGCCAGCAGCTTAGCGCAGGGGAACACTGAAGCTTTCTTT. Its protein product is CASSLAQGNTEAFF.

The gene calls are TRBV20-1 and TRBJ2-7, with D possibly being TRBD2 (5 bases). Germline CDR1 DFQATT, CDR2 SNEGSKA (reference sequence). Trimming removed 4 bases at V and 7 bases at J, with 11 bases between. This CDR3 contains 11 residues. The CDR3 nucleotides are TGCAGTGCTACCGGACCGGGGGAGCAGTACTTC. It yields the protein CSATGPGEQYF.

The V and J genes are TRBV2 and TRBJ2-5; the D gene is possibly TRBD1 (5 bases). In germline, CDR1 is SNHLY, CDR2 FYNNEI. The CDR3 is 15 residues long. With 2 bases removed from V and 5 bases from J, the gap between germline ends came to 15 bases. The chain's CDR3 is CASSETRQGGETQYF. DNA of the CDR3: TGTGCCAGCAGTGAAACCCGGCAGGGTGGTGAGACCCAGTACTTC. The variable domain in full, completed from reference TRBV2 and TRBJ2-5, reads EPEVTQTPSHQVTQMGQEVILRCVPISNHLYFYWYRQILGQKVEFLVSFYNNEISEKSEIFDDQFSVERPDGSNFTLKIRSTKLEDSAMYFCASSETRQGGETQYFGPGTRLLVL.

The CDR3 DNA sequence: TGTGCCAGTAGTATTAAGTCCGGGGGTTGGGCCCAGTACTTC. Protein product: CASSIKSGGWAQYF. The rearrangement joins TRBV19 to TRBJ2-5; D possibly corresponds to TRBD2 (6 bases). This CDR3 has 14 residues. Germline CDR1 and CDR2: LNHDA and SQIVND (reference sequence). The V end was cut by 3 bases, the J end by 9 bases, with 17 bases between. The whole variable domain, filled in from reference TRBV19 and TRBJ2-5, reads DGGITQSPKYLFRKEGQNVTLSCEQNLNHDAMYWYRQDPGQGLRLIYYSQIVNDFQKGDIAEGYSVSREKKESFPLTVTSAQKNPTAFYLCASSIKSGGWAQYFGPGTRLLVL.